Sequencing of this T cell receptor beta chain was carried out in a study of shared clonotypes between healthy human individuals. The CDR3 loop spans 14 amino acids. Germline CDR1 is SGHVS and CDR2 is FNYEAQ. V lost 3 bases to trimming and J lost 4 bases; unmatched junction nucleotides: 4. Splitting of each subset's genomic DNA was done evenly across several immunoSEQ plates. Unsorted PBMC contributed about 270 ng DNA, approximately 30,000 T cell genomes, to each replicate PCR. Here immunoSEQ multiplex PCR was the method, and the copy in TCRdb shows in-frame clones only, minus some. The sample consists of 450,000 to 500,000 clones, 65% to 80% of them appearing once.

What was sequenced was PBMCs. The clonotype originates from a woman aged 40 to 50 in good health. Some clones in this sample may be carry-over from other donors' samples. This rearrangement joins TRBV7-6 to TRBJ2-7; 9 bases line up with TRBD2. CDR3 in amino acids: CASSFGSGSYEQYF. As DNA, the CDR3 is TGTGCCAGCAGCTTCGGTAGCGGGAGTTACGAGCAGTACTTC.